This is a list of T cell receptor beta chains from one sample in a study of T cell responses to AZD1222 COVID-19 vaccine. Only in-frame clones appear in the TCRdb table, and some are missing; sequencing was by immunoSEQ multiplex PCR. The sample holds some 110,000 clones, about 91% seen once. The sequenced sample was peripheral blood, obtained 28 days after the second AZD1222 dose. Every receptor here comes from an adult who received the AZD1222 COVID-19 vaccine. Each CDR3 is given with its conserved first and last residue. The D gene is left open where the match is weak. The size entry is marked missing in some rows and otherwise reads once, few, many or a size class.

TRBJ1-2	NA	TRBV19	NA	CASSTPDGYGYTF	TGTGCCAGTAGTACTCCGGACGGCTATGGCTACACCTTC
TRBJ2-1	NA	TRBV7-7	NA	CASSCRVPRTNEQFF	TGTGCCAGCAGCTGCCGGGTACCGCGTACCAATGAGCAGTTCTTC
TRBJ2-1	TRBD1	TRBV5-1	NA	CASSPGTGSTNEQFF	TGCGCCAGCAGCCCCGGGACAGGGTCAACAAATGAGCAGTTCTTC
TRBJ1-5	NA	TRBV12-3/TRBV12-4	NA	CASSFRLNQPQHF	TGTGCCAGCAGTTTTAGGTTAAATCAGCCCCAGCATTTT
TRBJ2-7	TRBD2	TRBV19	NA	CASSLGTIYEQYF	TGTGCCAGTAGTCTGGGGACTATCTACGAGCAGTACTTC
TRBJ2-1	TRBD1	TRBV30	NA	CAWSAPGTGSYTEQFF	TGTGCCTGGAGCGCCCCCGGGACAGGGAGTTATACTGAGCAGTTCTTC
TRBJ1-2	TRBD1	TRBV4-2	NA	CASSAGGVSGYTF	TGTGCCAGCAGCGCAGGGGGCGTTTCGGGCTACACCTTC
TRBJ2-3	NA	TRBV18	NA	CASSPPGAPRDTQYF	TGTGCCAGCTCACCACCGGGGGCTCCGCGGGATACGCAGTATTTT
TRBJ1-1	NA	TRBV6-5	NA	CASSSGVLNTEAFF	TGTGCCAGCAGTTCGGGGGTGTTGAACACTGAAGCTTTCTTT
TRBJ2-7	NA	TRBV28	NA	CASSLVQSLNEQYF	TGTGCCAGCAGTTTGGTACAGTCTCTAAACGAGCAGTACTTC
TRBJ1-4	NA	TRBV9	NA	CASSLRGEVYEKLFF	TGTGCCAGCAGCCTTAGGGGTGAGGTATATGAAAAACTGTTTTTT
TRBJ1-2	NA	TRBV6-5	few	CASSYTPGISGYTF	TGTGCCAGCAGTTACACACCGGGAATTAGTGGCTACACCTTC
TRBJ1-5	NA	TRBV7-9	NA	CASSPGRSNSNQPQHF	TGTGCCAGCAGTCCCGGACGGTCGAATAGCAATCAGCCCCAGCATTTT
TRBJ2-7	NA	TRBV27	NA	CASSFGRTYEQYF	TGTGCCAGCAGTTTCGGCAGAACCTACGAGCAGTACTTC
TRBJ2-7	NA	TRBV29-1	NA	CSVMSGPGSYEQYF	TGCAGCGTTATGAGCGGCCCAGGCTCCTACGAGCAGTACTTC
TRBJ2-7	NA	TRBV5-1	NA	CASSLVFHEQYF	TGCGCCAGCAGCTTGGTTTTCCACGAGCAGTACTTC
TRBJ1-6	NA	TRBV5-1	NA	CASSWGHKESGSPLHF	TGCGCCAGCAGCTGGGGACACAAAGAATCAGGTTCACCCCTCCACTTT
TRBJ1-1	NA	TRBV4-2	NA	CASSQRAVGTEAFF	TGTGCCAGCAGCCAACGGGCCGTGGGCACTGAAGCTTTCTTT
TRBJ1-4	NA	TRBV19	NA	CASRIVATNEKLFF	TGTGCCAGTAGAATAGTTGCAACTAATGAAAAACTGTTTTTT
TRBJ2-3	NA	TRBV29-1	NA	CSVESSLSTDTQYF	TGCAGCGTTGAATCATCCCTAAGCACAGATACGCAGTATTTT
TRBJ2-3	NA	TRBV9	NA	CASSPRVTDTQYF	TGTGCCAGCAGCCCTCGGGTCACAGATACGCAGTATTTT
TRBJ2-7	TRBD2	TRBV14	NA	CASSRGGTYEQYF	TGTGCCAGCAGCCGGGGGGGGACCTACGAGCAGTACTTC
TRBJ1-4	NA	TRBV25-1	NA	CASRGQVNEKLFF	TGTGCCAGCAGGGGGCAGGTTAATGAAAAACTGTTTTTT
TRBJ2-3	TRBD2	TRBV20-1	NA	CSASLGGGDTQYF	TGCAGTGCTAGTCTGGGGGGGGGAGATACGCAGTATTTT
TRBJ1-5	NA	TRBV18	NA	CASSPTTTQPQHF	TGTGCCAGCTCACCTACCACGACTCAGCCCCAGCATTTT
TRBJ1-5	TRBD1	TRBV19	NA	CASRHRGNQPQHF	TGTGCCAGTAGGCACAGGGGGAATCAGCCCCAGCATTTT
TRBJ2-1	NA	TRBV27	NA	CASSLRGPSYNEQFF	TGTGCCAGCAGTTTGAGAGGACCGTCCTACAATGAGCAGTTCTTC
TRBJ1-6	NA	TRBV6-5	NA	CASRPAPHSPLHF	TGTGCCAGCAGACCTGCCCCGCATTCACCCCTCCACTTT
TRBJ2-3	TRBD2	TRBV2	NA	CASELAGTDTQYF	TGTGCCAGCGAGCTAGCGGGCACAGATACGCAGTATTTT
TRBJ1-1	NA	TRBV6-5	NA	CASSYEGRTEAFF	TGTGCCAGCAGTTACGAGGGTCGCACTGAAGCTTTCTTT
TRBJ2-1	TRBD2	TRBV15	NA	CATSRGRLLAGGRDEQFF	TGTGCCACCAGCAGAGGCCGTCTCCTAGCGGGAGGGCGGGATGAGCAGTTCTTC